This TCR beta chain was identified during a study of blood T cell repertoires in COVID-19. Study-level information: The United States, Italy and Spain provided the acute and convalescent COVID-19 samples. T cells, B-cell-depleted T cells, or PBMCs provided the cDNA or gDNA that served as material.

Per germline, CDR1 SGHNT and CDR2 YENEEA. V trimming: 0 bases; J trimming: 7 bases; junction bases outside the gene matches: 3. This CDR3 spans 15 amino acids. Source study methods: Reference gene primer amplification in the assay estimated nucleated cell counts. The table came from immunoSEQ multiplex PCR; TCRdb's copy has only in-frame clones and leaves some out. Clone size and V and J calls were adopted from that table, with D and trimming inferred from the DNA. Of around 220,000 clones detected, 80% to 90% appear once; the ten largest clones hold more than 1.4%. This sequence joins TRBV11-3 and TRBJ2-1, with 10 bases lining up with TRBD2. The TCR originated in a man aged 18 to 35 with active or convalescent COVID-19. Sample: peripheral blood. The CDR3 DNA is TGTGCCAGCAGCTTAGAGACTAGCGGGCAGAATGAGCAGTTCTTC. Encoded protein: CASSLETSGQNEQFF.